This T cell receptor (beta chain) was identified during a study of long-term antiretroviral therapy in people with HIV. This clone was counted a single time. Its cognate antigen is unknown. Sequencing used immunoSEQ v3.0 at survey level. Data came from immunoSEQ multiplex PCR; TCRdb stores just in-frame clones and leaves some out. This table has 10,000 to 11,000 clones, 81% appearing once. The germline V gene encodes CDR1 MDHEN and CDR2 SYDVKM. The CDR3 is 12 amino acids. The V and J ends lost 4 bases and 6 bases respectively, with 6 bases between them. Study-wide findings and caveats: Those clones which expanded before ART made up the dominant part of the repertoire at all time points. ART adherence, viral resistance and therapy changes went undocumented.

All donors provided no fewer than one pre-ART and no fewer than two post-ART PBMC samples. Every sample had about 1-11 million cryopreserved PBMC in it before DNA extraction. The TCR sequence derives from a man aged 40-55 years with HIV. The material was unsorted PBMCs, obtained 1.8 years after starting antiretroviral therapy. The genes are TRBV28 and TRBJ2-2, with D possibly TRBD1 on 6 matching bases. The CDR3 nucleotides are TGTGCCAGCAGTTACAGGGCCGGGGAGCTGTTTTTT. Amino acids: CASSYRAGELFF.